These 11 T cell receptor beta chains were all obtained from the same sample, sequenced in a study of cytomegalovirus exposure and HLA in healthy donors. 13 Jbeta primers and 60 Vbeta primers were used for the PCR. Assay used: immunoSEQ multiplex PCR; TCRdb lists only in-frame clones, some missing. The profile shows some 120,000 clones, 77% of them singletons. Sequencing was done on a sample of PBMCs. These receptors originate from a man younger than 35 in good health and CMV-seropositive.

There are a few counts of this clone. The chain has TRBV19 and TRBJ1-2; 7 positions agree with TRBD1. Germline values: CDR1 LNHDA, CDR2 SQIVND (reference sequence). Trimming at V came to 4 bases and at J to 2 bases, leaving 7 bases not matched to a gene. The CDR3 runs to 15 residues. CDR3 loop: CASSTRDSRNYGYTF. The CDR3 coding sequence is TGTGCCAGTAGTACCCGGGACAGCAGAAACTATGGCTACACCTTC.

V usage is TRBV28 and J usage is TRBJ1-2; possibly TRBD1 for D (6 bases). Germline V gene sequence: CDR1 MDHEN, CDR2 SYDVKM. Trimming stripped 7 bases from V and 0 bases from J, with 12 bases between. The CDR3 is made up of 14 amino acids. CDR3 sequence reads: CASTQDRTNYGYTF. The CDR3 DNA is TGTGCCAGCACCCAGGACAGAACTAACTATGGCTACACCTTC.

There are a few counts of this clone. The gene calls are TRBV4-2 and TRBJ1-2; TRBD1 agrees at 11 bases. The V gene's germline CDR1 is LGHNA and CDR2 YNFKEQ. This CDR3 region has 14 residues. V lost 1 base to trimming and J lost 8 bases; unmatched junction nucleotides: 3. The CDR3 sequence: CASSQGGQGEGYTF. In DNA, the CDR3 is TGTGCCAGCAGCCAAGGGGGACAGGGGGAAGGCTACACCTTC.

The chain has TRBV6-1 and TRBJ2-1, with a tentative D call TRBD1 (6 bases). Germline CDR1 and CDR2: MNHNS and SASEGT. The CDR3 totals 14 residues. Trimming stripped 8 bases from V and 0 bases from J, with 11 bases between. The CDR3: CASDDRSSYNEQFF. CDR3 coding DNA: TGTGCCAGCGACGACAGGAGCTCCTACAATGAGCAGTTCTTC.

The chain employs TRBV5-5 and TRBJ2-1; 11 bases match TRBD2. In germline, CDR1 is SGHKS, CDR2 YYEKEE (reference sequence). V dropped 4 bases and J dropped 5; count of bases not matched to a gene: 5. The CDR3 sequence is 15 residues long. The CDR3, as DNA: TGTGCCAGCAGCCCGGGACTAGCGGACCACAATGAGCAGTTCTTC. Amino acids: CASSPGLADHNEQFF.

The chain couples TRBV19 to TRBJ1-5; a weak D match, TRBD1 (5 bases). V gave up 4 bases and J gave up 7 bases, with 17 bases separating them. The CDR3 consists of 15 residues. Germline CDR1 and CDR2: LNHDA and SQIVND (reference sequence). This chain's CDR3 is CASSTPGGVEQPQHF. As DNA, the CDR3 is TGTGCCAGTAGTACCCCGGGAGGGGTAGAACAGCCCCAGCATTTT.

The chain carries TRBV11-2 and TRBJ1-2, with D perhaps matching TRBD1 (6 bases). The CDR3 is 14 residues long. Germline V CDR1 and CDR2: SGHAT, FQNNGV. Trimming pared 3 bases from V and 7 bases from J, leaving 15 bases between. The CDR3 spells CASSFLRGGRGYTF. The CDR3 DNA follows: TGTGCCAGCAGCTTCTTAAGAGGGGGTCGTGGCTACACCTTC.

The chain joins TRBV10-3 to TRBJ2-1, with a tentative D call TRBD2 (6 bases). Germline-derived CDR1 and CDR2 are ENHRY and SYGVKD. CDR3 length equals 17 residues. The germline V and J ends were trimmed by 4 bases and 9 bases, with 25 bases remaining between them. CDR3 protein: CAISVSSRDSGKSEQFF. In DNA, the CDR3 is TGTGCCATCAGTGTTTCATCCCGGGACTCCGGAAAGAGTGAGCAGTTCTTC.

The chain employs TRBV5-8 and TRBJ2-3; 11 positions agree with TRBD2. CDR3 length: 16 residues. Germline V lookup: CDR1 SGHTS, CDR2 YDEGEE. Trimming cost V 4 bases and J 3 bases; bases outside gene matches: 7. CDR3 coding DNA: TGTGCCAGCAGCCGACCCACTAGCGGGGGAACAGATACGCAGTATTTT. The encoded protein is CASSRPTSGGTDTQYF.

The gene calls are TRBV9 and TRBJ2-2; D is unresolved. In germline, CDR1 is SGDLS, CDR2 YYNGEE. CDR3 length: 12 amino acids. V was pared by 3 bases and J by 5 bases, with 5 bases between. The CDR3 region has the DNA TGTGCCAGCAGCGAAGAGACCGGGGAGCTGTTTTTT. Its protein is CASSEETGELFF.

The CDR3 nucleotides are TGTGCCAGCAGCCAATATCCCGGGGTTACAGATACGCAGTATTTT. Protein sequence: CASSQYPGVTDTQYF. The rearrangement joins TRBV4-2 to TRBJ2-3; possibly TRBD2 for D (5 bases). There are 15 residues in the CDR3. V dropped 2 bases and J dropped 3 bases, with 12 bases sitting between them. Per the germline V gene, CDR1 is LGHNA and CDR2 is YNFKEQ.